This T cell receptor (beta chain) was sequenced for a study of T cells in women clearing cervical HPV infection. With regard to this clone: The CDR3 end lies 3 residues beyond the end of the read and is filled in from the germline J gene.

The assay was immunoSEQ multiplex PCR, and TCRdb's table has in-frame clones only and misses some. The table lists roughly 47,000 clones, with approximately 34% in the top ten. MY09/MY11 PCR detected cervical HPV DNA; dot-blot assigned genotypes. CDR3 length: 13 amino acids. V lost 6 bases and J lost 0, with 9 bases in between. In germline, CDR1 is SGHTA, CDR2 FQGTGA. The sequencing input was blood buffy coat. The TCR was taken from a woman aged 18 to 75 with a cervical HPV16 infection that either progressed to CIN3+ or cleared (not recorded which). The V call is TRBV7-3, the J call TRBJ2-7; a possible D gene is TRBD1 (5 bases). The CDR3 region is CASSQGNSYEQYF. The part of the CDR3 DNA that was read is TGTGCCAGCAGTCAGGGAAACTCCTACGAG. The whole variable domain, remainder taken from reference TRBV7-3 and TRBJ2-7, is GAGVSQTPSNKVTEKGKYVELRCDPISGHTALYWYRQSLGQGPEFLIYFQGTGAADDSGLPNDRFFAVRPEGSVSTLKIQRTERGDSAVYLCASSQGNSYEQYFGPGTRLTVT.